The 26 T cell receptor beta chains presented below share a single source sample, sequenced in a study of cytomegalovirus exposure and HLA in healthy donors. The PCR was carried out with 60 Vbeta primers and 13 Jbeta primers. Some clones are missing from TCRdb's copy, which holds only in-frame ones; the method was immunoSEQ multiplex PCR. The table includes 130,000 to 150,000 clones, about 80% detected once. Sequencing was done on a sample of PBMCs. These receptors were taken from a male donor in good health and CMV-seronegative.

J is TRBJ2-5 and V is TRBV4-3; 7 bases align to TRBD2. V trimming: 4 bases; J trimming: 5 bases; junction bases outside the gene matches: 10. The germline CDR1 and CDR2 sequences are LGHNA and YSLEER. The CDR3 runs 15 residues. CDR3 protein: CASSRAIGGIETQYF. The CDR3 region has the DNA TGCGCCAGCAGCCGGGCCATCGGGGGGATTGAGACCCAGTACTTC.

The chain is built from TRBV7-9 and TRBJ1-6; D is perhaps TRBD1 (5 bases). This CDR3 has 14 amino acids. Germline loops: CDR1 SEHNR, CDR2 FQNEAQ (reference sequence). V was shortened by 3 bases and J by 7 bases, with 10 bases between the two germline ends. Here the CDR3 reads CASSFQGRNSPLHF. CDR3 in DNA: TGTGCCAGCAGCTTTCAGGGTCGGAATTCACCCCTCCACTTT.

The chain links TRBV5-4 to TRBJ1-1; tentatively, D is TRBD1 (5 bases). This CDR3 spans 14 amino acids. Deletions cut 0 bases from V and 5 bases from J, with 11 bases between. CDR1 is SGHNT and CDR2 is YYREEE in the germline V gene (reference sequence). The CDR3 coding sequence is TGTGCCAGCAGCTTGGGGGGGAGGAATACTGAAGCTTTCTTT. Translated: CASSLGGRNTEAFF.

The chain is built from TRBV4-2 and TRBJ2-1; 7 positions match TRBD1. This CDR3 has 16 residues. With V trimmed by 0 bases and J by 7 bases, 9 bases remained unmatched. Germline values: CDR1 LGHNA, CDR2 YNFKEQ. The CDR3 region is CASSQDLRQGFNEQFF. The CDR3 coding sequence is TGTGCCAGCAGCCAAGATTTAAGACAGGGATTTAATGAGCAGTTCTTC.

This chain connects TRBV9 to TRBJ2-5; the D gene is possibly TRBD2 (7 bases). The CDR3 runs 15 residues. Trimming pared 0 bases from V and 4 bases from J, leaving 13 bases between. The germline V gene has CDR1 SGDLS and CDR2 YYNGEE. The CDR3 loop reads CASSVVGGGRETQYF. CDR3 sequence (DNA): TGTGCCAGCAGCGTAGTTGGGGGGGGCCGAGAGACCCAGTACTTC.

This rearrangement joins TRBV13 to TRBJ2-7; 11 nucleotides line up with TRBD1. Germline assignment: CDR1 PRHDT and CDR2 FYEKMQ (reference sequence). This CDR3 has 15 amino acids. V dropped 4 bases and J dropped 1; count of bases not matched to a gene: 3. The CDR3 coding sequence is TGTGCCAGCAGCTGGGGGACAGGGGGTTCCTACGAGCAGTACTTC. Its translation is CASSWGTGGSYEQYF.

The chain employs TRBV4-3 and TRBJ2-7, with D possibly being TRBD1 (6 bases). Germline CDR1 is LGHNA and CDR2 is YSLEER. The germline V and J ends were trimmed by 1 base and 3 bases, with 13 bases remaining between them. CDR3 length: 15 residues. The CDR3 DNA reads TGCGCCAGCAGCCAAGTCGGGGACAATATCTACGAGCAGTACTTC. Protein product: CASSQVGDNIYEQYF.

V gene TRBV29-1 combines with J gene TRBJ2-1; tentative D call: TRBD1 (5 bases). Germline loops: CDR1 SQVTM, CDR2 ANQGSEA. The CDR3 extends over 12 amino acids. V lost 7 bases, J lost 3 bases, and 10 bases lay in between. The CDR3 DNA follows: TGCAGCGAGAAGACAGACTACAATGAGCAGTTCTTC. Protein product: CSEKTDYNEQFF.

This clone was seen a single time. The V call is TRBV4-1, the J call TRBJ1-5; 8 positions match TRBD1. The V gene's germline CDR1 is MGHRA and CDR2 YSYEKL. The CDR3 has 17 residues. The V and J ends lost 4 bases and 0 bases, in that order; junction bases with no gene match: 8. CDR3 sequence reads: CASSPPHQGASNQPQHF. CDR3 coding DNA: TGCGCCAGCAGCCCCCCCCACCAGGGGGCTAGCAATCAGCCCCAGCATTTT.

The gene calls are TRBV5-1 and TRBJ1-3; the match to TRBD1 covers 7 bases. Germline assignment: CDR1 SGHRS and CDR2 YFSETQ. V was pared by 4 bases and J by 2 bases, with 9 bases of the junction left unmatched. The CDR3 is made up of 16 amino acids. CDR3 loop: CASSPSNRGTGNTIYF. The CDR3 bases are TGCGCCAGCAGCCCTTCCAACAGGGGTACTGGAAACACCATATATTTT.

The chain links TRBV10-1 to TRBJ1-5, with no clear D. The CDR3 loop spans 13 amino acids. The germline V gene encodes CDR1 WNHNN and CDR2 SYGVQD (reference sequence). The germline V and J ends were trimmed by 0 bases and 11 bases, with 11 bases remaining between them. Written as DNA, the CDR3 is TGCGCCAGCAGTGAGTCCCCGGGTTCGGCCCAGCATTTT. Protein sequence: CASSESPGSAQHF.

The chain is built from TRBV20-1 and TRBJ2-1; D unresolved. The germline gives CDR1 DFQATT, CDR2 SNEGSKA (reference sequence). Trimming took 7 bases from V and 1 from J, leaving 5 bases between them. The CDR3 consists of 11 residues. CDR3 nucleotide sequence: TGCAGTGTTACATCCTACAATGAGCAGTTCTTC. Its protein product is CSVTSYNEQFF.

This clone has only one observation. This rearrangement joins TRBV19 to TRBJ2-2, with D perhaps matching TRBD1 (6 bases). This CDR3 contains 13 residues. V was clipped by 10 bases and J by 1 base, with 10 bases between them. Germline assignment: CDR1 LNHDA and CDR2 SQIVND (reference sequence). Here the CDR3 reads CATPDRNTGELFF. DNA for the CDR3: TGTGCCACCCCGGACAGGAACACCGGGGAGCTGTTTTTT.

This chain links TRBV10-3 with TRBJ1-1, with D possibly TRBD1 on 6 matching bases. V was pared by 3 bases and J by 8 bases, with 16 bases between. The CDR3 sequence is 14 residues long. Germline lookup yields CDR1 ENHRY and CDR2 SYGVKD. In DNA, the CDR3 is TGTGCCATCAGTGACCCCGAAGGGGGTGAGGAAGCTTTCTTT. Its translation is CAISDPEGGEEAFF.

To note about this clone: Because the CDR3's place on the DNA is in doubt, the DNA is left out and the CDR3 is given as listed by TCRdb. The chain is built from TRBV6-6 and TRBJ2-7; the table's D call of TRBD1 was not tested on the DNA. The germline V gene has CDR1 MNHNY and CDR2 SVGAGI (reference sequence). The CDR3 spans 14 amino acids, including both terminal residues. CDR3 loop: CASILGQSLDEQYF.

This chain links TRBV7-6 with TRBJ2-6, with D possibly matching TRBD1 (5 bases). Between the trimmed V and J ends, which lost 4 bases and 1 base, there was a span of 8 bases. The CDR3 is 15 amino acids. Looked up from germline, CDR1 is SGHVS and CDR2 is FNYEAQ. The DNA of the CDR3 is TGTGCCAGCAGCTATGACAGTTCTGGGGCCAACGTCCTGACTTTC. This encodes CASSYDSSGANVLTF.

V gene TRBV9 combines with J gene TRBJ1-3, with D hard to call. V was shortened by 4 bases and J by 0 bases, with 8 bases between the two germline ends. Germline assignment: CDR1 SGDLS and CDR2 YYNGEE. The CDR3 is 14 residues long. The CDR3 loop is CASSPGGSGNTIYF. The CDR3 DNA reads TGTGCCAGCAGCCCCGGCGGCTCTGGAAACACCATATATTTT.

Here the CDR3 reads CASSLWGGNQPQHF. CDR3 DNA sequence: TGTGCCAGCAGCCTCTGGGGGGGCAATCAGCCCCAGCATTTT. V gene TRBV9 combines with J gene TRBJ1-5, with a weak D call TRBD1 (5 bases). Germline V gene lookup returns CDR1 SGDLS and CDR2 YYNGEE. The ends were cut back, 4 bases at V and 2 bases at J, with 10 bases in the middle. This CDR3 contains 14 residues.

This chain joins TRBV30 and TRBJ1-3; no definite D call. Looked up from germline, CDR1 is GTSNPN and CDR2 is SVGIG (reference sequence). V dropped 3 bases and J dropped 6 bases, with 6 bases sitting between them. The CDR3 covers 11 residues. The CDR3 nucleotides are TGTGCCTGGAGACAGCTAAACACCATATATTTT. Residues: CAWRQLNTIYF.

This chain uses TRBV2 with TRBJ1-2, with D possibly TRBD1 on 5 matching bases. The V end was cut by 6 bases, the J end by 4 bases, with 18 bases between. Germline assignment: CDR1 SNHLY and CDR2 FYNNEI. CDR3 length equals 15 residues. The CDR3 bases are TGTGCCAGCAGCCACGACAGTCCCGTGATCTATGGCTACACCTTC. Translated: CASSHDSPVIYGYTF.

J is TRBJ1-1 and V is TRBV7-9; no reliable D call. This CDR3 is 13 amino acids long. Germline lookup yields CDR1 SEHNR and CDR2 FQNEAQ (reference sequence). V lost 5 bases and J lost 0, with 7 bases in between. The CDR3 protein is CASSPHVNTEAFF. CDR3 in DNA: TGTGCCAGCAGCCCACATGTGAACACTGAAGCTTTCTTT.

The CDR3 protein is CASGPGQGIGYQETQYF. The DNA of the CDR3 is TGTGCCAGCGGACCGGGACAGGGGATAGGCTACCAAGAGACCCAGTACTTC. The chain joins TRBV28 to TRBJ2-5; 10 bases match TRBD1. The junction had 12 bases not matched to a gene; V was cut back by 8 bases and J by 0 bases. Germline loops: CDR1 MDHEN, CDR2 SYDVKM. The CDR3 covers 17 residues.

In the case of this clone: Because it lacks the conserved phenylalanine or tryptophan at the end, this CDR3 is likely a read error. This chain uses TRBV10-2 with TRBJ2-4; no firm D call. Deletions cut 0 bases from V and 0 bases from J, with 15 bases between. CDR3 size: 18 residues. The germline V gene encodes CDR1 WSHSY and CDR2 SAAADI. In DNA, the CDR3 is TGCGCCAGCAGTGAGTCGGTAGAGGTCCGACTAGCCAAAAACATTCAGTACATC. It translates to CASSESVEVRLAKNIQYI.

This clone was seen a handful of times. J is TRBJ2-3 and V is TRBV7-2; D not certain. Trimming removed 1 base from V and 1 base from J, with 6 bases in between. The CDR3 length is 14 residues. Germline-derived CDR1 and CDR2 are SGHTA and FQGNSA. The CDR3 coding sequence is TGTGCCAGCAGCTTAGATGCAGGCACAGATACGCAGTATTTT. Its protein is CASSLDAGTDTQYF.

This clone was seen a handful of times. CDR3 protein: CASSSSLRTAYGYTF. CDR3 DNA sequence: TGTGCCAGCAGCTCGTCACTAAGGACAGCCTATGGCTACACCTTC. The chain couples TRBV9 to TRBJ1-2; perhaps TRBD1 as D (6 bases). Germline CDR1 SGDLS, CDR2 YYNGEE. V shed 4 bases and J shed 4 bases, with 17 bases lying between them. The CDR3 length is 15 residues. Supplemented by reference TRBV9 and TRBJ1-2, the full variable domain reads DSGVTQTPKHLITATGQRVTLRCSPRSGDLSVYWYQQSLDQGLQFLIQYYNGEERAKGNILERFSAQQFPDLHSELNLSSLELGDSALYFCASSSSLRTAYGYTFGSGTRLTVV.

Written as DNA, the CDR3 is TGTGCCAGCTCACCAGGGCTGTTGAGGACAGGGACTGAAGCTTTCTTT. This gives the protein CASSPGLLRTGTEAFF. The chain is built from TRBV18 and TRBJ1-1; TRBD1 matches 8 bases. CDR3 length: 16 residues. Germline CDR1 reads KGHSH; CDR2 reads LQKENI. The V gene end was trimmed by 2 bases and the J gene end by 5 bases; junction bases not matched to a gene: 10.